The present entry profiles one T cell receptor beta chain with its context. Its binding antigen is unknown. There are no base qualities to consult, and no much larger clone falls within one base. Adults with ileal or ileocolonic Crohn's disease for whom ileocolonic resection was indicated were considered eligible. Whole ileal mucosal biopsies were kept frozen at -80 degrees C prior to DNA extraction. Genomic DNA was extracted from frozen whole biopsies using a TRizol-based method and was quantified with a NanoDrop 2000 spectrophotometer. The sample is drawn from a study of T cell repertoires in ileal Crohn's disease (dated by TCRdb to about 2019). About the investigation overall: The median duration of disease was 7.9 years, and at the time of surgery approximately 33% of patients were active smokers. Surgery was performed for a complication in all patients, with stricturing disease in 61% and penetrating disease in 39%. Roughly half of the patients were given postoperative therapy, with around 20 on anti-TNF agents and approximately 12 on thiopurines. TCR repertoire analysis was performed in 45 to 65 Crohn's disease patients drawn from a prospective multicentre cohort. Running in parallel with the study was a multicentre cohort set up to find predictors of early endoscopic recurrence following ileocolonic resection. Endoscopic postoperative recurrence was defined as a Rutgeerts score above i0. A total of about 170 mucosal samples from roughly 57 patients were sequenced, with samples obtained at several locations on the surgical specimen and at postoperative endoscopy. The investigation overall reported the following: Compared with CD4 T cells, sorted CD8 T cells contained more high-frequency clones, which suggests that the mucosal expansions were mostly CD8. Higher percentages of high-frequency clones at the time of surgery were linked to endoscopic recurrence, and every patient with clonality above 26.8% (18/57) had recurrence. Patients who were active smokers at surgery had a significantly higher proportion of clonal expansions than non-smokers (25.9% vs 17.9%, p=0.02). Mucosal CD4 and CD8 T cells were sorted and sequenced only in a subgroup of patients, whose size was not stated.

Looking up the germline V gene yields CDR1 MDHEN and CDR2 SYDVKM. Clipping removes 6 bases from V and 5 bases from J, with 9 as the unmatched junction base count. The CDR3, from cysteine to phenylalanine, totals 16 residues. Just CDR3 DNA is preserved here, 48 bases in frame from base 1. Roughly 500 nanograms of biopsy DNA per sample were submitted for commercial TCRB immunosequencing. Adaptive Biotechnology amplified the CDR3 regions from genomic DNA with a two-step multiplex PCR designed to control amplification bias. The first PCR used primers for every V and J gene segment; the second PCR added barcodes and Illumina adapters. CDR3 libraries were sequenced using an Illumina instrument. Per the original workflow: Vendor-provided pipelines were combined with custom analysis of raw data in R/Bioconductor under R version 3.3.0. Clonality, which ranges from 0 to 1, was calculated as the inverse of the normalised Shannon entropy across all productive clones. High-frequency clones were defined as the repertoire share of the top 100 clones, retaining only clones passing a 95% confidence test. Repertoire diversity was measured with the Simpson index, and overlap between samples was measured with the Morisita-Horn index. Drawn from immuneACCESS, this table holds only the in-frame rearrangements with V and J called that TCRdb kept. Clones are partly lost; checked studies trace under half to an unresolved V gene and leave the rest unexplained. V and J calls plus clone size are reproduced from that table; the DNA served to infer D and trimming. Present in this sample are 15,000 or so clones, around nine tenths of which were seen just once. Roughly 5.4% of the sample belongs to the ten largest clones.

The TCR sequence derives from an adult with Crohn's disease. Sequenced: ileal tissue. This chain is built from TRBV28 and TRBJ1-6, with TRBD1 matching 8 junction bases. This receptor has the CDR3 CASRGLGRGHNSPLHF. The DNA sequence is TGTGCCAGCAGGGGGTTGGGCAGGGGGCATAATTCACCCCTCCACTTT.